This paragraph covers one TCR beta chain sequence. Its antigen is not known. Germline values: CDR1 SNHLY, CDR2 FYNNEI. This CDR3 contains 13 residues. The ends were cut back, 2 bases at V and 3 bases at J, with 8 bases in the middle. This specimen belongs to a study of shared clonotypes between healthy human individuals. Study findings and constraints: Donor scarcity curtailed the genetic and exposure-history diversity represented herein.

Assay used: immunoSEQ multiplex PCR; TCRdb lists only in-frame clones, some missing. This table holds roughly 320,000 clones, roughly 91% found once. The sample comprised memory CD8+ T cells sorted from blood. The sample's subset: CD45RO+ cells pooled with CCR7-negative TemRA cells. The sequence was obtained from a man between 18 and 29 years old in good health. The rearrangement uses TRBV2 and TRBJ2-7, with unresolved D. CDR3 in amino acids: CASSEWHSYEQYF. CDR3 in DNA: TGTGCCAGCAGTGAATGGCACAGCTACGAGCAGTACTTC.